Below are 21 T cell receptor beta chains sequenced from a single sample in a study of T cells in Graves' hyperthyroidism and ophthalmopathy. RNA transcripts were the template for amplifying TCR beta CDR3 regions. The study used the HTBI primer set for a first-round RT-PCR of the TCR CDR3. Using its own MiXCR run on the multiplex PCR reads, TCRdb lists one record per CDR3 protein. The data hold some 350,000 distinct CDR3 sequences, with around 25% observed a single time. Material: blood. The receptors stem from a man between 50 and 59 years old with Graves' hyperthyroidism.

This clonotype occurred once. The chain joins TRBV24-1 to TRBJ1-2; weak D call: TRBD1 (6 bases). The CDR3 runs to 14 residues. Deletions cut 4 bases from V and 5 bases from J, with 13 bases between. Per the germline V gene, CDR1 is KGHDR and CDR2 is SFDVKD. Here the CDR3 reads CATSDTGTRYGYTF. CDR3 in DNA: TGTGCCACCAGTGACACCGGGACAAGATATGGCTACACCTTC.

The chain uses TRBV5-1 and TRBJ1-5, with D tentatively TRBD1 (5 bases). Trimming shortened V by 4 bases and J by 4 bases, and 9 bases separated the two germline ends. The CDR3 contains 13 residues. Germline V CDR1 and CDR2: SGHRS, YFSETQ. In nucleotides, the CDR3 is TGCGCCAGCAGCCCAGACAGAAATCAGCCCCAGCATTTT. Translated: CASSPDRNQPQHF. The whole variable domain, remainder taken from reference TRBV5-1 and TRBJ1-5, is KAGVTQTPRYLIKTRGQQVTLSCSPISGHRSVSWYQQTPGQGLQFLFEYFSETQRNKGNFPGRFSGRQFSNSRSEMNVSTLELGDSALYLCASSPDRNQPQHFGDGTRLSIL.

This clonotype was seen repeatedly, ten times or more. The V gene is TRBV29-1, the J gene TRBJ1-1; TRBD1 is a possible D gene (6 bases). This CDR3 has 13 residues. Germline-derived CDR1 and CDR2 are SQVTM and ANQGSEA. The V and J ends lost 1 base and 5 bases respectively, with 11 bases between them. CDR3 nucleotides: TGCAGCGTTGAAGGGGGAGGGGGAACTGAAGCTTTCTTT. It yields the protein CSVEGGGGTEAFF. The full variable domain, rest sourced from reference TRBV29-1 and TRBJ1-1, is SAVISQKPSRDICQRGTSLTIQCQVDSQVTMMFWYRQQPGQSLTLIATANQGSEATYESGFVIDKFPISRPNLTFSTLTVSNMSPEDSSIYLCSVEGGGGTEAFFGQGTRLTVV.

This clonotype showed up just a few times. This chain uses TRBV30 with TRBJ2-2; D is uncertain. CDR3 length: 13 amino acids. Germline CDR1 is GTSNPN and CDR2 is SVGIG (reference sequence). Trimming took off 0 bases at V and 7 bases at J, with 9 bases between the two ends. The CDR3 nucleotides read TGTGCCTGGAGTGTAGTACCCCACGGGGAGCTGTTTTTT. Protein sequence: CAWSVVPHGELFF.

Of note for this clonotype: A much bigger clone sits one base away, suggesting this may be a read error. The chain has TRBV27 and TRBJ1-1, with unresolved D. CDR1 and CDR2 from the germline V gene are MNHEY and SMNVEV (reference sequence). Trimming took 4 bases from V and 1 from J, leaving 7 bases between them. This CDR3 is 13 amino acids long. This CDR3 reads CASSWRQNTEAFF. As DNA, the CDR3 is TGTGCCAGCAGTTGGAGACAGAACACTGAAGCTTTCTTT.

To note about this clonotype: A much larger clone is a single base away; this may be a read error. The chain uses TRBV6-2 or TRBV6-3 and TRBJ1-1; 7 bases fit TRBD1. The junction had 4 bases not matched to a gene; V was cut back by 6 bases and J by 3 bases. Germline values: CDR1 MNHEY, CDR2 SVGEGT. The CDR3 runs to 13 residues. CDR3: CASRWTGDTEAFF. For the CDR3, the DNA is TGTGCCAGCAGGTGGACAGGAGACACTGAAGCTTTCTTT.

This clonotype was detected a few times. In DNA form, the CDR3 reads TGTGCCAGCAGCTTGCCGGGCTCGAGAACAGATACGCAGTATTTT. Protein sequence: CASSLPGSRTDTQYF. J is TRBJ2-3 and V is TRBV5-4; D not certain. From germline, CDR1 is SGHNT and CDR2 YYREEE (reference sequence). The V end lost 1 base, the J end lost 3 bases, and 12 bases lay between the germline ends. The CDR3 contains 15 residues.

This clonotype was found a few times. The J gene is TRBJ1-6, the V gene TRBV25-1; D gene ambiguous. The V gene's germline CDR1 is MGHDK and CDR2 SYGVNS. CDR3 length: 13 amino acids. The V and J ends lost 2 bases and 9 bases respectively, with 8 bases between them. The CDR3 loop reads CASSENWGSPLHF. The CDR3 DNA follows: TGTGCCAGCAGTGAAAATTGGGGTTCACCCCTCCACTTT.

This clonotype was seen a handful of times. The chain has TRBV28 and TRBJ2-6; D gene ambiguous. Per the germline V gene, CDR1 is MDHEN and CDR2 is SYDVKM. The CDR3 covers 14 residues. Trimming cost V 3 bases and J 2 bases, with 5 bases left between them. For the CDR3, the DNA is TGTGCCAGCAGTTTGCGAGCTGGGGCCAACGTCCTGACTTTC. Protein product: CASSLRAGANVLTF.

V is TRBV7-3 and J is TRBJ2-2, with TRBD2 matching over 9 bases. V dropped 3 bases and J dropped 3; count of bases not matched to a gene: 5. The CDR3 loop spans 16 amino acids. Germline CDR1 and CDR2: SGHTA and FQGTGA. CDR3 residues: CASSFSGRRDTGELFF. Here the CDR3 DNA reads TGTGCCAGCAGCTTCAGCGGGAGGAGGGACACCGGGGAGCTGTTTTTT.

J is TRBJ2-3 and V is TRBV2; 12 bases map to TRBD2. The germline gives CDR1 SNHLY, CDR2 FYNNEI. Losses at the gene ends were 1 base for V and 4 bases for J; bases not matched to a gene: 9. The CDR3 is 18 residues long. The CDR3: CASSEGTSGDPGADTQYF. The CDR3 nucleotides read TGTGCCAGCAGTGAAGGGACTAGCGGGGACCCCGGTGCAGATACGCAGTATTTT.

This clonotype was detected a few times. The V gene is TRBV20-1, the J gene TRBJ1-4, with 7 bases matching TRBD1. This CDR3 is built from 15 residues. Trimming cost V 3 bases and J 7 bases; bases outside gene matches: 11. In germline, CDR1 is DFQATT, CDR2 SNEGSKA (reference sequence). The CDR3 spells CSASPGTVRGEKLFF. The CDR3 bases are TGCAGTGCTAGCCCGGGGACAGTCCGCGGTGAAAAACTGTTTTTT.

The V gene is TRBV7-9, the J gene TRBJ1-4; D is unresolved. The CDR3 contains 16 residues. Germline lookup yields CDR1 SEHNR and CDR2 FQNEAQ (reference sequence). Trimming took off 5 bases at V and 0 bases at J, with 13 bases between the two ends. The chain's CDR3 is CASSPPGQATNEKLFF. The CDR3 region has the DNA TGTGCCAGCAGCCCTCCCGGGCAGGCAACTAATGAAAAACTGTTTTTT.

The chain recombines TRBV7-3 with TRBJ2-3, with D perhaps assigned TRBD1 or TRBD2 (5 bases each). Germline CDR1 SGHTA, CDR2 FQGTGA. V was clipped by 4 bases and J by 4 bases, with 12 bases between them. This CDR3 has 14 amino acids. The CDR3 DNA sequence: TGTGCCAGCAGCTCGGGCCGGGGCCCAGATACGCAGTATTTT. Its protein product is CASSSGRGPDTQYF.

J is TRBJ1-1 and V is TRBV4-1, with a tentative D call TRBD1 (6 bases). Germline loops: CDR1 MGHRA, CDR2 YSYEKL. Trimming pared 4 bases from V and 0 bases from J, leaving 15 bases between. The CDR3 consists of 16 residues. CDR3: CASSPRIGGLNTEAFF. In DNA form, the CDR3 reads TGCGCCAGCAGCCCTCGAATCGGGGGGCTGAACACTGAAGCTTTCTTT.

The rearrangement links TRBV11-1 to TRBJ2-1, with 7 bases identical to TRBD2. CDR3 length: 12 amino acids. J was trimmed by 13 bases and V by 5 bases; bases with no gene match: 8. The germline gives CDR1 SGHAT, CDR2 FQDESV (reference sequence). CDR3 loop: CASSPVGGSQFF. CDR3 nucleotides: TGTGCCAGCAGCCCTGTCGGCGGGAGTCAGTTCTTC.

This chain joins TRBV27 and TRBJ1-2; no firm D call. This CDR3 has 13 amino acids. Germline lookup yields CDR1 MNHEY and CDR2 SMNVEV (reference sequence). V was pared by 4 bases and J by 0 bases, with 6 bases between. CDR3 amino acids: CASSYTSNYGYTF. CDR3 nucleotide sequence: TGTGCCAGCAGTTACACTTCTAACTATGGCTACACCTTC.

The chain is built from TRBV3-1 and TRBJ1-2, with D tentatively TRBD1 (5 bases). The germline gives CDR1 LGHDT, CDR2 YNNKEL (reference sequence). The CDR3 sequence is 18 residues long. With 0 bases removed from V and 4 bases from J, the gap between germline ends came to 21 bases. The DNA for the CDR3 is TGTGCCAGCAGCCAAGATGGGGCCCGCTATTCTTTCCTCTATGGCTACACCTTC. This translates into CASSQDGARYSFLYGYTF.

The V call is TRBV5-1, the J call TRBJ2-3; no clear D. Germline V gene data show CDR1 as SGHRS and CDR2 as YFSETQ. This CDR3 contains 13 residues. V gave up 2 bases and J gave up 6 bases, with 10 bases separating them. In DNA, the CDR3 is TGCGCCAGCAGCTTTGAAGGGTACGATACGCAGTATTTT. Translated: CASSFEGYDTQYF.

This chain uses TRBV6-6 with TRBJ2-2; D uncertain. Trimming shortened V by 6 bases and J by 9 bases, and 8 bases separated the two germline ends. This CDR3 has 11 residues. Per germline, CDR1 MNHNY and CDR2 SVGAGI (reference sequence). CDR3 coding DNA: TGTGCCAGCAGCCCTGGCAGGGAGCTGTTTTTT. This gives the protein CASSPGRELFF.

Ten or more counts support this clonotype. DNA of the CDR3: TGTGCCAGCAGCTTAGGGGACCCCTGGAATGAGCAGTTCTTC. This codes for CASSLGDPWNEQFF. The gene calls are TRBV11-2 and TRBJ2-1, with D perhaps being TRBD1 or TRBD2 (5 bases each). Trimming cost V 1 base and J 7 bases, with 11 bases left between them. CDR3 length: 14 amino acids. Per germline, CDR1 SGHAT and CDR2 FQNNGV.